This T cell receptor (beta chain) was retrieved from a study of T-cell reconstitution after alpha-beta-depleted transplantation in children. General study findings and limits: The origin of high day-60 TCRbeta diversity in some patients lay in surviving recipient T cells and thymic progenitors. The study reportedly traced alpha-beta T cells about two months after transplant to several hundred expanded graft clones.

A library of TCRbeta sequences, prepared with unique molecular identifiers, was generated. TCRdb used MiXCR to reprocess the PCR reads, holding one entry per CDR3 protein. The repertoire holds about a million distinct CDR3 sequences, with about 29% as singletons. This clonotype has a count of ten or more. The antigen remains unidentified. The CDR3 runs 14 residues. Germline V CDR1 and CDR2: SGHRS, YFSETQ. V was pared by 4 bases and J by 6 bases, with 9 bases of the junction left unmatched. Sample: PBMCs, mostly from graft donor cells, taken 360 days after TCRalphabeta/CD19-depleted stem cell transplant. The rearrangement links TRBV5-1 to TRBJ2-7, with TRBD1 matching 8 bases. The sequence was obtained from a boy in the first two years of life who had a stem cell transplant for SCID, so the T cells may come from the graft donor. The CDR3 nucleotides are TGCGCCAGCAGCCCCTGGACAGGGCGCCTCGAGCAGTACTTC. Encoded protein: CASSPWTGRLEQYF.